A single T cell receptor (beta chain) is shown here with its context. The entry originates in a study of CD8 T cells in ankylosing spondylitis. This CDR3 comprises 13 residues. V lost 2 bases, J lost 4 bases, and 8 bases lay in between. Germline CDR1 is SGHTA and CDR2 is FQGNSA. TCRdb reprocessed the 5' RACE reads with MiXCR, giving one entry per CDR3 protein. The profile covers fewer than 200,000 distinct CDR3 sequences, with around 20% appearing a single time and approximately 8% taken by the ten largest. The TCR sequence derives from a male donor with ankylosing spondylitis or in good health (not recorded which). What was sequenced was blood, either unsorted or a sorted T cell fraction (not recorded which). V and J are TRBV7-2 and TRBJ1-2, with D uncertain. The CDR3 DNA follows: TGTGCCAGCAGCTTACGGCAGGTCTATGGCTACACCTTC. It specifies CASSLRQVYGYTF. The variable domain in full, completed from reference TRBV7-2 and TRBJ1-2, reads GAGVSQSPSNKVTEKGKDVELRCDPISGHTALYWYRQSLGQGLEFLIYFQGNSAPDKSGLPSDRFSAERTGGSVSTLTIQRTQQEDSAVYLCASSLRQVYGYTFGSGTRLTVV.